This T cell receptor (beta chain) was documented in a study of blood T cell repertoires in COVID-19. Study summary: Collection of acute and convalescent COVID-19 samples took place in the United States, Italy and Spain. T cells, B-cell-depleted T cells, or PBMCs supplied cDNA or gDNA.

In the original workflow: Amplification with reference gene primers provided the estimates of nucleated cell counts. Method: immunoSEQ multiplex PCR; TCRdb's copy keeps in-frame clones and lacks some. That table gives V, J and clone size, and the DNA gave D and trimming. The sample carries some 49,000 clones, about nine tenths recorded once. V trimming: 4 bases; J trimming: 8 bases; junction bases outside the gene matches: 6. This CDR3 contains 14 residues. Germline CDR1 is KGHSH and CDR2 is LQKENI. This clonotype was sampled from a man in his forties or fifties with active COVID-19. Input material: peripheral blood. The chain employs TRBV18 and TRBJ1-3, with 9 bases matching TRBD1. CDR3 region: CASSQLGQGDTIYF. DNA of the CDR3: TGTGCCAGCTCACAACTGGGACAGGGAGACACCATATATTTT.